Presented here are 25 T cell receptor beta chains from one specimen sequenced in a study of neurological immune-mediated disorders. TCRdb itself ran the 5' RACE reads through MiXCR, one entry per CDR3 protein. This table holds about 48,000 distinct CDR3 sequences, 12% found once. Regarding time point: longitudinal time-point 3. The sample comprised PBMCs. The receptors come from a male donor with HTLV-1-associated myelopathy (HAM/TSP).

This clonotype occurred many times. The chain couples TRBV15 to TRBJ2-7, with 7 bases lining up with TRBD1. Germline loops: CDR1 LNHNV, CDR2 YYDKDF (reference sequence). Trimming took 6 bases from V and 5 from J; bases not matched to a gene: 10. This CDR3 region has 14 residues. This CDR3 is CATRHHTGAHEQYF. In DNA form, the CDR3 reads TGTGCCACCAGGCATCACACAGGGGCCCACGAGCAGTACTTC.

This clonotype was detected ten times or more. DNA for the CDR3: TGTGCCAGCTCACTCCAGGCGGGCCTAGACACCATATATTTT. Translated, it gives CASSLQAGLDTIYF. The chain has TRBV18 and TRBJ1-3; D is ambiguous. The V gene's germline CDR1 is KGHSH and CDR2 LQKENI. Between the trimmed V and J ends, which lost 4 bases and 8 bases, there was a span of 15 bases. This CDR3 contains 14 residues. Looking up the rest from reference TRBV18 and TRBJ1-3 gives the full variable domain: NAGVMQNPRHLVRRRGQEARLRCSPMKGHSHVYWYRQLPEEGLKFMVYLQKENIIDESGMPKERFSAEFPKEGPSILRIQQVVRGDSAAYFCASSLQAGLDTIYFGEGSWLTVV.

The sample holds many counts of this clonotype. V is TRBV4-1 and J is TRBJ2-7; D is possibly TRBD1 or TRBD2 (5 bases each). V was cut by 2 bases and J by 4 bases, with 15 bases left in between. This CDR3 region has 15 residues. Germline V lookup: CDR1 MGHRA, CDR2 YSYEKL. Written as DNA, the CDR3 is TGCGCCAGCAGCCAAAACTTGGGGGAACTATACGAGCAGTACTTC. Protein product: CASSQNLGELYEQYF.

This clonotype was found many times. This chain uses TRBV4-3 with TRBJ2-3; 11 bases agree with TRBD1. V was pared by 0 bases and J by 4 bases, with 6 bases of the junction left unmatched. The CDR3 totals 17 residues. CDR1 is LGHNA, CDR2 YSLEER, per germline. The CDR3 protein is CASSQEGAGQGADTQYF. DNA of the CDR3: TGCGCCAGCAGCCAAGAAGGAGCGGGACAGGGGGCAGATACGCAGTATTTT.

This clonotype was seen repeatedly, ten times or more. The rearrangement joins TRBV9 to TRBJ2-5, with D perhaps TRBD2 (5 bases). CDR1 SGDLS and CDR2 YYNGEE come from the germline V gene. V lost 0 bases and J 1 base, leaving 7 bases between the germline ends. The CDR3 has 14 residues. The CDR3 protein is CASSVGTSQETQYF. In nucleotides, the CDR3 is TGTGCCAGCAGCGTAGGCACTAGCCAAGAGACCCAGTACTTC.

There are a few counts of this clonotype. The rearrangement links TRBV9 to TRBJ2-3; tentative D call: TRBD2 (6 bases). The germline CDR1 and CDR2 sequences are SGDLS and YYNGEE. The length of the CDR3 is 13 residues. V was cut by 7 bases and J by 6 bases, with 15 bases left in between. CDR3 in amino acids: CASGDLARDTQYF. CDR3 nucleotide sequence: TGTGCCAGCGGAGACCTAGCGAGGGATACGCAGTATTTT.

The rearrangement links TRBV29-1 to TRBJ2-7, with a possible D match to TRBD1 (5 bases). This CDR3 region has 12 residues. Germline CDR1 and CDR2: SQVTM and ANQGSEA. V gave up 6 bases and J gave up 4 bases, with 13 bases separating them. The CDR3 DNA reads TGCAGCGTCATCATGACAGCATACGAGCAGTACTTC. Translation gives CSVIMTAYEQYF.

At least ten counts were recorded for this clonotype. The V and J genes are TRBV7-2 and TRBJ2-1; TRBD2 might be the D (6 bases). From germline, CDR1 is SGHTA and CDR2 FQGNSA. The CDR3 totals 15 residues. Trimming stripped 1 base from V and 1 base from J, with 8 bases between. This CDR3 is CASSLGGESYNEQFF. CDR3 sequence (DNA): TGTGCCAGCAGCTTAGGCGGGGAATCCTACAATGAGCAGTTCTTC. The full variable domain, completed using reference TRBV7-2 and TRBJ2-1, is GAGVSQSPSNKVTEKGKDVELRCDPISGHTALYWYRQSLGQGLEFLIYFQGNSAPDKSGLPSDRFSAERTGGSVSTLTIQRTQQEDSAVYLCASSLGGESYNEQFFGPGTRLTVL.

Many counts were recorded for this clonotype. The rearrangement joins TRBV5-1 to TRBJ1-6; 9 nucleotides align to TRBD1. The CDR3 covers 18 residues. J was trimmed by 7 bases and V by 3 bases; bases with no gene match: 14. In germline, CDR1 is SGHRS, CDR2 YFSETQ. The CDR3 nucleotides are TGCGCCAGCAGCTACGTCCCGGGACAGGGCGGAAGAAATTCACCCCTCCACTTT. Its translation: CASSYVPGQGGRNSPLHF.

This clonotype was seen at least ten times. The V and J genes are TRBV20-1 and TRBJ2-5; TRBD1 agrees at 9 bases. The CDR3 is made up of 12 amino acids. Germline V gives CDR1 DFQATT, CDR2 SNEGSKA (reference sequence). V shed 6 bases and J 4 bases; nucleotides not matched to a gene: 3. CDR3: CSAEGQGETQYF. The CDR3 nucleotides read TGCAGTGCCGAGGGACAGGGAGAGACCCAGTACTTC.

The chain employs TRBV20-1 and TRBJ2-7; 8 bases are a match to TRBD1. CDR3 length: 15 amino acids. V lost 2 bases to trimming and J lost 2 bases; unmatched junction nucleotides: 8. Germline V gives CDR1 DFQATT, CDR2 SNEGSKA (reference sequence). The CDR3 region has the DNA TGCAGTGCTAGACGTGGACAGGGATATCCCTACGAGCAGTACTTC. Translation: CSARRGQGYPYEQYF.

This clonotype was seen at least ten times. The chain uses TRBV12-3 or TRBV12-4 and TRBJ2-1; 10 nucleotides agree with TRBD1. V lost 7 bases to trimming and J lost 13 bases; unmatched junction nucleotides: 4. This CDR3 contains 11 residues. CDR3 loop: CASNRDRGQFF. The CDR3 nucleotides read TGTGCCAGCAATCGGGACAGGGGACAGTTCTTC.

The chain carries TRBV20-1 and TRBJ2-3; D assignment may be TRBD1 or TRBD2 (6 bases each). This CDR3 is built from 14 residues. Trimming took off 3 bases at V and 6 bases at J, with 16 bases between the two ends. The germline CDR1 and CDR2 sequences are DFQATT and SNEGSKA (reference sequence). CDR3 region: CSASLGGPPDTQYF. The CDR3 DNA follows: TGCAGTGCTAGTCTCGGGGGCCCCCCGGATACGCAGTATTTT.

This sequence joins TRBV12-3 or TRBV12-4 and TRBJ2-1, with TRBD1 matching over 7 bases. The CDR3 length is 13 residues. V gave up 7 bases and J gave up 9 bases; unmatched junction bases: 9. The CDR3, as DNA: TGTGCCAGCATCCTCAAAGGGGGCGGTGAGCAGTTCTTC. Encoded protein: CASILKGGGEQFF.

This clonotype occurred many times. V usage is TRBV11-1 and J usage is TRBJ2-2; D unresolved. There are 14 residues in the CDR3. The V and J ends lost 3 bases and 3 bases respectively, with 8 bases between them. Germline V gives CDR1 SGHAT, CDR2 FQDESV (reference sequence). The CDR3 is CASSLGLDTGELFF. In DNA form, the CDR3 reads TGTGCCAGCAGCTTGGGGTTGGACACCGGGGAGCTGTTTTTT.

This clonotype was counted many times. The rearrangement joins TRBV5-1 to TRBJ1-1; 8 bases are a match to TRBD1. V was clipped by 6 bases and J by 1 base; unmatched bases: 8. Germline V lookup: CDR1 SGHRS, CDR2 YFSETQ. This CDR3 contains 15 residues. CDR3 in DNA: TGCGCCAGCACCCGGACAGGGCGAGGGAACACTGAAGCTTTCTTT. This gives the protein CASTRTGRGNTEAFF.

CDR3 nucleotide sequence: TGCGCCAGCAGCTTTGAGTATATGAACACTGAAGCTTTCTTT. This encodes CASSFEYMNTEAFF. The genes are TRBV5-1 and TRBJ1-1; D is ambiguous. Germline CDR1 and CDR2: SGHRS and YFSETQ. The V and J ends lost 2 bases and 0 bases respectively, with 8 bases between them. This CDR3 is built from 14 residues.

This clonotype was recorded at least ten times. The chain is built from TRBV20-1 and TRBJ1-2, with D tentatively TRBD1 (6 bases). Germline assignment: CDR1 DFQATT and CDR2 SNEGSKA (reference sequence). The length of the CDR3 is 13 residues. Deletions cut 3 bases from V and 4 bases from J, with 12 bases between. CDR3 protein: CSASSGGGYGYTF. The CDR3 DNA follows: TGCAGTGCTAGCTCGGGGGGCGGCTATGGCTACACCTTC.

This clonotype occurred a few times. This sequence may be a read error, since a much larger clone differs from it by one base. The CDR3: CSRYRGLHTEAFF. For the CDR3, the DNA is TGCAGCCGCTACAGGGGGCTCCACACTGAAGCTTTCTTT. The chain employs TRBV29-1 and TRBJ1-1; 9 nucleotides align to TRBD1. There are 13 residues in the CDR3. The V gene's germline CDR1 is SQVTM and CDR2 ANQGSEA. The ends lost 8 bases at V and 3 bases at J; junction bases unmatched: 7.

The chain couples TRBV15 to TRBJ2-3; D possibly corresponds to TRBD2 (6 bases). CDR1 and CDR2 from the germline V gene are LNHNV and YYDKDF (reference sequence). The length of the CDR3 is 14 residues. Trimming cost V 6 bases and J 4 bases, with 14 bases left between them. The CDR3 loop reads CATSLNGGADTQYF. As DNA, the CDR3 is TGTGCCACCAGTCTCAACGGGGGAGCAGATACGCAGTATTTT.

Many counts were recorded for this clonotype. This sequence joins TRBV10-2 and TRBJ2-7; TRBD2 matches at 8 bases. After removal of 6 bases from V and 3 bases from J, the junction contained 4 bases not matched to a gene. This CDR3 contains 13 residues. The germline CDR1 and CDR2 sequences are WSHSY and SAAADI. The CDR3 loop is CASRIAGNYEQYF. For the CDR3, the DNA is TGCGCCAGCAGAATAGCGGGGAACTACGAGCAGTACTTC.

In its sample, this clonotype was seen many times. The chain recombines TRBV6-5 with TRBJ1-5; 8 nucleotides line up with TRBD1. Germline V gene lookup returns CDR1 MNHEY and CDR2 SVGAGI. The CDR3 sequence is 14 residues long. J was trimmed by 0 bases and V by 7 bases; bases with no gene match: 2. CDR3: CASKQGGSNQPQHF. CDR3 in DNA: TGTGCCAGCAAACAGGGGGGTAGCAATCAGCCCCAGCATTTT.

This clonotype came up many times. This chain connects TRBV20-1 to TRBJ2-7, with D unclear. This CDR3 has 11 amino acids. Germline V lookup: CDR1 DFQATT, CDR2 SNEGSKA (reference sequence). V dropped 7 bases and J dropped 3 bases, with 10 bases sitting between them. The CDR3 DNA sequence: TGCAGTGTGCTGGACGGCTACGAGCAGTACTTC. This encodes CSVLDGYEQYF.

Points on this clonotype: This clone may be a read error of a much larger clone one base away. This rearrangement joins TRBV6-5 to TRBJ2-7; 7 positions match TRBD1. CDR1 and CDR2 from the germline V gene are MNHEY and SVGAGI. The CDR3 covers 14 residues. The V and J ends lost 5 bases and 1 base, in that order; junction bases with no gene match: 5. The CDR3 DNA reads as TGTGCCAGCAGTAACCGACAGGGTTCCTACGAGCAGTACTTC. As protein: CASSNRQGSYEQYF.

This clonotype was observed at least ten times. The V gene is TRBV20-1, the J gene TRBJ1-6; the D gene is possibly TRBD1 (5 bases). CDR1 and CDR2 (germline): DFQATT, SNEGSKA (reference sequence). The ends were cut back, 6 bases at V and 6 bases at J, with 24 bases in the middle. The CDR3 extends over 17 amino acids. CDR3 DNA sequence: TGCAGTGCCCACTGGGCCAGGGCTTCATTTGCTAATTCACCCCTCCACTTT. Encoded protein: CSAHWARASFANSPLHF.